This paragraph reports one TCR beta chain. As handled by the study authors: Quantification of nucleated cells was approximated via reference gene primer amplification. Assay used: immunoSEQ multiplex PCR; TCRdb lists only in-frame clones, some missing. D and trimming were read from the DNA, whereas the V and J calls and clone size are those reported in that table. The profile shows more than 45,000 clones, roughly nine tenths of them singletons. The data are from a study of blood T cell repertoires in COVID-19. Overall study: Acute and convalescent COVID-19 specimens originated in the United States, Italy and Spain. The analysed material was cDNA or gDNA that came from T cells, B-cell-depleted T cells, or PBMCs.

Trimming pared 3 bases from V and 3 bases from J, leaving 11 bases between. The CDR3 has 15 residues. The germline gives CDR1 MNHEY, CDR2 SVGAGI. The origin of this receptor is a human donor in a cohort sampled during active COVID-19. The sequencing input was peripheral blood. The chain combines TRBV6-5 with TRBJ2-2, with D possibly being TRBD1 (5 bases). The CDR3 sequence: CASSYVGVDTGELFF. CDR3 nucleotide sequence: TGTGCCAGCAGTTATGTAGGGGTGGACACCGGGGAGCTGTTTTTT.